This T cell receptor (beta chain) was sequenced in a study of response to subunit inactivated influenza vaccine. The study's findings and limits: Seasonal influenza vaccination, on each occasion, was suggested by the authors to recruit few new T cells.

Each CDR3 protein is one row after TCRdb ran MiXCR on the RT-PCR reads. The table has 500,000 to 600,000 distinct CDR3 sequences, roughly 10% seen once; the top ten hold 10%. This CDR3 contains 15 residues. V shed 4 bases, J shed 4 bases, and the junction held 6 bases outside the gene matches. Germline V CDR1 and CDR2: SGHRS, YFSETQ. In this sample, this clonotype turned up many times. The target antigen is unknown. V usage is TRBV5-1 and J usage is TRBJ2-3, with 10 bases that match TRBD1. The origin of this receptor is a man over 45 who received an inactivated influenza vaccine. The starting material was PBMCs from blood, obtained on the day of vaccination. This CDR3 is CASSPGTGESDTQYF. For the CDR3, the DNA is TGCGCCAGCAGCCCAGGGACAGGGGAATCAGATACGCAGTATTTT.